This is a list of T cell receptor beta chains from one sample in a study of shared clonotypes between healthy human individuals. Generated by immunoSEQ multiplex PCR, the TCRdb table keeps only in-frame clones and is missing some. There are around 2.5 million clones in the sample; 93% occur only once, and about 0.38% lies in the top ten. Material: naive CD4+ T cells from PBMCs. The receptors derive from a man aged 18 to 30 in good health. Some clones in this sample may be carry-over from other donors' samples. Both conserved end residues are part of each CDR3. A D gene is named only where the DNA matches it firmly. Part of the rows lack a size; the others show once, few, many or a class for expanded clones.

D: NA; J: TRBJ2-2; V: TRBV9; size: NA; CDR3: CASSSRVNTGELFF; DNA: TGTGCCAGCAGCTCGAGGGTGAACACCGGGGAGCTGTTTTTT
D: TRBD1; J: TRBJ2-7; V: TRBV5-4; size: NA; CDR3: CASSGQGAREQYF; DNA: TGTGCCAGCAGCGGGCAGGGGGCGCGCGAGCAGTACTTC
D: TRBD1; J: TRBJ2-1; V: TRBV2; size: NA; CDR3: CASLLGQGGNEQFF; DNA: TGTGCCAGCCTGTTGGGACAGGGGGGGAATGAGCAGTTCTTC
D: NA; J: TRBJ2-7; V: TRBV5-3; size: NA; CDR3: CAPGSHEQYF; DNA: TGTGCCCCGGGGTCGCACGAGCAGTACTTC
D: NA; J: TRBJ1-2; V: TRBV2; size: NA; CDR3: CASSDPGALKGYTF; DNA: TGTGCCAGCAGTGATCCAGGGGCCCTTAAAGGCTACACCTTC
D: NA; J: TRBJ2-2; V: TRBV4-1; size: once; CDR3: CASSQENGGPTGELFF; DNA: TGCGCCAGCAGCCAAGAAAATGGCGGGCCCACCGGGGAGCTGTTTTTT
D: TRBD2; J: TRBJ2-3; V: TRBV5-1; size: NA; CDR3: CASSLEVAGWGDTQYF; DNA: TGCGCCAGCAGCTTGGAGGTAGCGGGGTGGGGAGATACGCAGTATTTT
D: TRBD2; J: TRBJ2-3; V: TRBV25-1; size: once; CDR3: CASSLAGGNTDTQYF; DNA: TGTGCCAGCAGTCTAGCGGGAGGCAACACAGATACGCAGTATTTT
D: NA; J: TRBJ1-5; V: TRBV10-3; size: once; CDR3: CAISGSISGAQHF; DNA: TGTGCCATCAGTGGCTCTATCAGCGGGGCTCAGCATTTT
D: TRBD1; J: TRBJ2-7; V: TRBV18; size: NA; CDR3: CASSQRQGEEQYF; DNA: TGTGCCAGCTCACAACGACAGGGGGAGGAGCAGTACTTC
D: NA; J: TRBJ1-4; V: TRBV6-6; size: NA; CDR3: CASSYQGGDEKLFF; DNA: TGTGCCAGCAGTTATCAGGGTGGAGATGAAAAACTGTTTTTT
D: NA; J: TRBJ2-3; V: TRBV9; size: NA; CDR3: CASTRLTDTQYF; DNA: TGTGCCAGCACTCGACTCACAGATACGCAGTATTTT
D: NA; J: TRBJ2-5; V: TRBV7-8; size: once; CDR3: CASRGVGETQYF; DNA: TGTGCCAGCAGGGGAGTCGGGGAGACCCAGTACTTC
D: NA; J: TRBJ2-1; V: TRBV29-1; size: NA; CDR3: CSVRAGTTGEQFF; DNA: TGCAGCGTTAGGGCGGGAACGACTGGTGAGCAGTTCTTC
D: NA; J: TRBJ2-1; V: TRBV20-1; size: NA; CDR3: CSASGTGWGFF; DNA: TGCAGTGCTAGTGGGACGGGATGGGGGTTCTTC
D: NA; J: TRBJ2-2; V: TRBV6-5; size: NA; CDR3: CASSPIGAHTGELFF; DNA: TGTGCCAGCAGCCCCATCGGCGCCCACACCGGGGAGCTGTTTTTT
D: TRBD1; J: TRBJ1-6; V: TRBV5-6; size: NA; CDR3: CASSRQGRTYNSPLHF; DNA: TGTGCCAGCAGTCGACAGGGGAGGACCTATAATTCACCCCTCCACTTT
D: TRBD1; J: TRBJ1-2; V: TRBV2; size: NA; CDR3: CASRGQGSYGYTF; DNA: TGTGCCAGCAGGGGACAGGGGAGCTATGGCTACACCTTC
D: TRBD1; J: TRBJ1-5; V: TRBV2; size: NA; CDR3: CASNRDRGSQPQHF; DNA: TGTGCCAGCAATAGGGACAGGGGAAGTCAGCCCCAGCATTTT
D: NA; J: TRBJ1-2; V: TRBV2; size: NA; CDR3: CAGTATDYGYTF; DNA: TGTGCCGGGACGGCTACAGACTATGGCTACACCTTC